The rows below give T cell receptor beta chains drawn from one sample of a study of shared clonotypes between healthy human individuals. The table came from immunoSEQ multiplex PCR; TCRdb's copy has only in-frame clones and leaves some out. The sample includes over 400,000 clones, about 85% of them seen just once. Sample: PBMCs. The source of these receptors is a woman in her 40s in good health. Some clones in this sample may be carry-over from other donors' samples. Each CDR3 is given with its conserved first and last residue. Fields, in order: J gene, D gene, V gene, clone size, CDR3 DNA, CDR3 protein. A D gene is named only where the DNA matches it firmly. Only some rows state a clone size, as once, few, many or a class for expanded clones.

>TRBJ2-5|-|TRBV7-2|-
TGTGCCAGCAGCTTTAACCGGGGACGGGAGACCCAGTACTTC
CASSFNRGRETQYF
>TRBJ1-1|-|TRBV29-1|few
TGCAGCGTTCGTCCTGAGAGGAACACTGAAGCTTTCTTT
CSVRPERNTEAFF
>TRBJ2-3|TRBD1|TRBV30|-
TGTGCCTGGAGTGAGGGACAGGGTCGCACAGATACGCAGTATTTT
CAWSEGQGRTDTQYF
>TRBJ2-5|TRBD2|TRBV9|once
TGTGCCAGCAGCGTAAGTGTCGGGAGGCAAGAGACCCAGTACTTC
CASSVSVGRQETQYF
>TRBJ2-2|TRBD1|TRBV5-1|-
TGCGCCAGCAGCTTGCAGGGGGCGGTCGGGGAGCTGTTTTTT
CASSLQGAVGELFF
>TRBJ2-1|-|TRBV12-1|few
TGTGCCAGCCTGGGGACTAGCGGGAGTCTAGGCGATGAGCAGTTCTTC
CASLGTSGSLGDEQFF
>TRBJ1-5|TRBD1|TRBV28|-
TGTGCCAGCAGTACCGGGACAGGGATTCAGCCCCAGCATTTT
CASSTGTGIQPQHF
>TRBJ2-3|-|TRBV9|once
TGTGCCAGCAGCGCAAGGGGGGCTTCTAGCACAGATACGCAGTATTTT
CASSARGASSTDTQYF
>TRBJ2-1|TRBD2|TRBV13|-
TGTGCCAGCAGCCGCACGGGACTAGCAATCGAGCAGTTCTTC
CASSRTGLAIEQFF
>TRBJ2-5|TRBD1|TRBV5-6|-
TGTGCCAGCAGCGCAAACCGGGACAGCCAAGAGACCCAGTACTTC
CASSANRDSQETQYF
>TRBJ1-5|TRBD1|TRBV7-2|many
TGTGCCAGCAGCTACGACAGGGTACAGGGGGGGCCCCAGCATTTT
CASSYDRVQGGPQHF
>TRBJ1-1|-|TRBV30|few
TGTGCCTGGAGTGTCCCGAATTTAGTGGCTGAAGCTTTCTTT
CAWSVPNLVAEAFF
>TRBJ1-2|-|TRBV28|-
TGTGCCAGCAGTTTACAGGGTTTTAACTATGGCTACACCTTC
CASSLQGFNYGYTF
>TRBJ2-2|-|TRBV19|-
TGTGCCAGTAGTATACAGGGATTTACCGGGGAGCTGTTTTTT
CASSIQGFTGELFF
>TRBJ2-2|TRBD2|TRBV27|once
TGTGCCAGCAGTTTATCCGGGAGGGCCACCGGGGAGCTGTTTTTT
CASSLSGRATGELFF
>TRBJ2-1|-|TRBV7-2|-
TGTGCCAGCAAGACGGGGACCTACAATGAGCAGTTCTTC
CASKTGTYNEQFF
>TRBJ2-5|TRBD2|TRBV23-1|-
TGCGCCAGCGATCCGGGAGGACTAGCGGGAGTCCCCCTCTTTTATCGATTGGAGACCCAGTACTTC
CASDPGGLAGVPLFYRLETQYF
>TRBJ2-3|-|TRBV18|-
TGTGCCAGCTCACCTGGCGGGACGGCCACAGATACGCAGTATTTT
CASSPGGTATDTQYF
>TRBJ1-4|TRBD1|TRBV28|-
TGTGCCAGCAGTGAACAGGGGGAGGGTGAAAAACTGTTTTTT
CASSEQGEGEKLFF
>TRBJ1-1|-|TRBV7-9|-
TGTGCCAGCAGCCCAGTGGCTGTTGGCACTGAAGCTTTCTTT
CASSPVAVGTEAFF
>TRBJ2-1|-|TRBV28|-
TGTGCCAGCAGGTCCGCGATACTGGGTGAGCAGTTCTTC
CASRSAILGEQFF
>TRBJ2-7|TRBD2|TRBV28|-
TGTGCCAGCAGTTCGTGGACTAGCGGAGCCTACGAGCAGTACTTC
CASSSWTSGAYEQYF
>TRBJ2-3|TRBD2|TRBV7-8|-
TGTGCCAGCAGCTTAGGCGGGAGGGCCACAGATACGCAGTATTTT
CASSLGGRATDTQYF
>TRBJ2-7|-|TRBV18|-
TGTGCCAGCTCACCTCCGCGGACTTCCTACGAGCAGTACTTC
CASSPPRTSYEQYF
>TRBJ2-1|-|TRBV6-5|-
TGTGCCAGCAGCCGACAGACCAACTCTAAGCAGTTCTTC
CASSRQTNSKQFF
>TRBJ2-5|-|TRBV10-2|-
TGCGCCAGCAGTGAGCAGGGGGGCCAGTACTTC
CASSEQGGQYF
>TRBJ1-3|-|TRBV15|-
TGTGCCACCAGCAGAGATATGGGGTCTGGAAACACCATATATTTT
CATSRDMGSGNTIYF
>TRBJ2-2|TRBD2|TRBV30|-
TGTGCCTGGAGTGTACTAGCGGGGGGCGGGGAGCTGTTTTTT
CAWSVLAGGGELFF
>TRBJ2-1|-|TRBV28|many
TGTGCCAGCAGGGGGCAGGGGTTCGTCAATGAGCAGTTCTTC
CASRGQGFVNEQFF
>TRBJ1-4|-|TRBV27|-
TGTGCCAGCAGTTTTGTAGGGGAAGCGGAAAAACTGTTTTTT
CASSFVGEAEKLFF
>TRBJ1-2|-|TRBV19|-
TGTGCCAGTAGTGCGGCCCGGGGCCTCAATCTCTATGGCTACACCTTC
CASSAARGLNLYGYTF
>TRBJ1-2|-|TRBV7-2|-
TGTGCCAGCAGCCAAACTCCGGGGTATGGCTGCACCTTC
CASSQTPGYGCTF
>TRBJ1-5|-|TRBV7-3|-
TGTGCCAGCAGCTTAGAGGGTCAGCCCCAGCATTTT
CASSLEGQPQHF
>TRBJ2-3|-|TRBV28|-
TGTGCCAGCAGTTTGCCTCCCCCTCGACTACCAAGTGTGCTTAAGTATTTT
CASSLPPPRLPSVLKYF